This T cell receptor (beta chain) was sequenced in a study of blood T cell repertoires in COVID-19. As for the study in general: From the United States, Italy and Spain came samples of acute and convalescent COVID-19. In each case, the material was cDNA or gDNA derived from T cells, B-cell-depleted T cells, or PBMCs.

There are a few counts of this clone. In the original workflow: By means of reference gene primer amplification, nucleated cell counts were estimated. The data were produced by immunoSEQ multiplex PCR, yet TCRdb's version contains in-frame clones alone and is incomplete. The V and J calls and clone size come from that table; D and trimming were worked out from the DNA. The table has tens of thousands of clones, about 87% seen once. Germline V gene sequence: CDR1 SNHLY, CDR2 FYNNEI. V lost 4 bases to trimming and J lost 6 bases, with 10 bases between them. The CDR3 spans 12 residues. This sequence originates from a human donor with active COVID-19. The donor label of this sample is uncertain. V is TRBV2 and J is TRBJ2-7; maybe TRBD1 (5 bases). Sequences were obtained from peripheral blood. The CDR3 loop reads CASSGAGIEQYF. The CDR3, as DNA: TGTGCCAGCAGTGGCGCAGGGATCGAGCAGTACTTC. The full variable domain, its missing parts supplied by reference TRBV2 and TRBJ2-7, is EPEVTQTPSHQVTQMGQEVILRCVPISNHLYFYWYRQILGQKVEFLVSFYNNEISEKSEIFDDQFSVERPDGSNFTLKIRSTKLEDSAMYFCASSGAGIEQYFGPGTRLTVT.